These 31 T cell receptor beta chains were sequenced from one sample in a study of CD4+ T cells in melanoma. Repertoires were generated with immunoSEQ multiplex PCR, while TCRdb's copy carries only in-frame clones and drops some. The sample has about 140,000 clones; nearly 95% are singletons. Receptors were obtained from a human donor with melanoma.

The chain recombines TRBV10-1 with TRBJ2-3, with 10 positions matching TRBD2. Trimming at V came to 0 bases and at J to 5 bases, leaving 11 bases not matched to a gene. Germline CDR1 and CDR2: WNHNN and SYGVQD (reference sequence). This CDR3 is built from 18 residues. CDR3 in amino acids: CASSESTLAGARIDTQYF. CDR3 DNA sequence: TGCGCCAGCAGTGAGTCGACTCTAGCGGGGGCCAGAATAGATACGCAGTATTTT.

The chain joins TRBV6-6 to TRBJ2-7; 10 bases agree with TRBD2. The CDR3 totals 16 residues. After removal of 8 bases from V and 4 bases from J, the junction contained 14 bases not matched to a gene. The germline V gene has CDR1 MNHNY and CDR2 SVGAGI (reference sequence). The CDR3 region has the DNA TGTGCCAGCGGCCTCTCCGGGACTAGCGTTTTGTACGAGCAGTACTTC. Translating it yields CASGLSGTSVLYEQYF.

The rearrangement uses TRBV20-1 and TRBJ2-5, with 9 bases that match TRBD2. The CDR3 runs 11 residues. Looked up from germline, CDR1 is DFQATT and CDR2 is SNEGSKA (reference sequence). V was pared by 5 bases and J by 14 bases, with 9 bases of the junction left unmatched. The DNA of the CDR3 is TGCAGTGCTTTTCCGCGGGGGGGCCCTTACTTC. This sequence encodes CSAFPRGGPYF.

This clone occurred a few times. At one end the junction does not follow the germline gene, possibly because of a read error. The V gene is TRBV10-2, the J gene TRBJ2-2; 7 nucleotides line up with TRBD1. This CDR3 spans 13 amino acids. CDR1 WSHSY and CDR2 SAAADI come from the germline V gene. In DNA, the CDR3 is TGCGCCAGCGGCCCGGACAGGTCCTCTTTTAAGGATTTT. It is translated as CASGPDRSSFKDF.

The table lists this clone with a count of one. The rearrangement links TRBV4-1 to TRBJ2-2; 7 bases agree with TRBD1. CDR1 and CDR2 (germline): MGHRA, YSYEKL. CDR3 length equals 15 residues. The ends lost 2 bases at V and 8 bases at J; junction bases unmatched: 8. The CDR3 DNA reads TGCGCCAGCAGCCAAACCAGACAGGGATGGGGGGAGCTGTTTTTT. Encoded protein: CASSQTRQGWGELFF.

The rearrangement links TRBV19 to TRBJ1-5, with 10 bases fitting TRBD1. The CDR3 covers 19 residues. J was trimmed by 6 bases and V by 4 bases; bases with no gene match: 18. CDR1 and CDR2 from the germline V gene are LNHDA and SQIVND (reference sequence). In DNA, the CDR3 is TGTGCCAGTAGTACCGACAAAAGGACCGGGACAGGGGCCTTTCAGCCCCAGCATTTT. This sequence encodes CASSTDKRTGTGAFQPQHF.

V and J are TRBV19 and TRBJ1-4; the D gene is possibly TRBD1 (5 bases). Germline assignment: CDR1 LNHDA and CDR2 SQIVND (reference sequence). With 3 bases removed from V and 3 bases from J, the gap between germline ends came to 11 bases. The CDR3 length is 15 residues. CDR3 nucleotide sequence: TGTGCCAGTAGTATTGGAGGGGTCGCTAATGAAAAACTGTTTTTT. Its protein product is CASSIGGVANEKLFF.

This rearrangement joins TRBV4-2 to TRBJ2-6; 9 nucleotides line up with TRBD2. Germline V gene data show CDR1 as LGHNA and CDR2 as YNFKEQ. The junction had 8 bases not matched to a gene; V was cut back by 6 bases and J by 11 bases. The CDR3 spans 14 residues. In DNA, the CDR3 is TGTGCCAGCAGGGCGGCGGGGGGGCGGGACGTCCTGACTTTC. Translating it yields CASRAAGGRDVLTF.

About this clone: An end of the junction differs from the germline gene, which may be a read error. The genes are TRBV2 and TRBJ2-7; a weak D match, TRBD2 (7 bases). The CDR3 has 13 residues. The germline CDR1 and CDR2 sequences are SNHLY and FYNNEI. This CDR3 reads CASSELLAGDISF. CDR3 nucleotides: TGTGCCAGCAGTGAACTTTTGGCGGGGGACATCTCTTTC.

The rearrangement links TRBV11-2 to TRBJ2-7, with D unclear. V lost 0 bases and J lost 5, with 11 bases in between. This CDR3 is 14 amino acids long. Germline CDR1 reads SGHAT; CDR2 reads FQNNGV. The DNA for the CDR3 is TGTGCCAGCAGCTTAGATGGCGGTCTGGACGAGCAGTACTTC. Amino acids: CASSLDGGLDEQYF.

V gene TRBV2 combines with J gene TRBJ1-2; D gene ambiguous. CDR1 SNHLY and CDR2 FYNNEI come from the germline V gene. CDR3 length: 14 residues. Trimming cost V 2 bases and J 4 bases, with 11 bases left between them. CDR3 nucleotide sequence: TGTGCCAGCAGTGAACTAGGGTACAGCTATGGCTACACCTTC. Its protein product is CASSELGYSYGYTF.

The chain recombines TRBV5-1 with TRBJ2-7; the match to TRBD2 covers 10 bases. This CDR3 comprises 16 residues. Germline V lookup: CDR1 SGHRS, CDR2 YFSETQ. J lost 3 bases, V lost 3 bases, and 9 bases had no gene match. In nucleotides, the CDR3 is TGCGCCAGCAGCTGGGGGGCCGGACTAGCGGTCTACGAGCAGTACTTC. Amino acid sequence: CASSWGAGLAVYEQYF.

The chain recombines TRBV10-1 with TRBJ2-1, with 7 bases lining up with TRBD2. V shed 8 bases and J 5 bases; nucleotides not matched to a gene: 12. CDR3 length: 15 amino acids. CDR1 and CDR2 (germline): WNHNN, SYGVQD (reference sequence). CDR3 protein: CASSGNPGLNNEQFF. In nucleotides, the CDR3 is TGCGCCAGCTCAGGAAACCCGGGACTAAACAATGAGCAGTTCTTC.

The rearrangement links TRBV27 to TRBJ1-2; D call uncertain. Germline loops: CDR1 MNHEY, CDR2 SMNVEV (reference sequence). This CDR3 is built from 18 residues. The germline V and J ends were trimmed by 2 bases and 5 bases, with 24 bases remaining between them. The CDR3 coding sequence is TGTGCCAGCAGTTTAAAGGCCCTTTCCCCAACAAGAAATTATGGCTACACCTTC. The encoded protein is CASSLKALSPTRNYGYTF.

This rearrangement joins TRBV11-2 to TRBJ2-3; no definite D call. This CDR3 is built from 14 residues. From germline, CDR1 is SGHAT and CDR2 FQNNGV. V lost 5 bases and J lost 3, with 12 bases in between. The CDR3 DNA sequence: TGTGCCAGCAGCCTCCTTCTTACAACAGATACGCAGTATTTT. It specifies CASSLLLTTDTQYF.

The chain carries TRBV4-2 and TRBJ2-3; the match to TRBD1 covers 9 bases. Germline V gene data show CDR1 as LGHNA and CDR2 as YNFKEQ. V was pared by 4 bases and J by 4 bases, with 6 bases of the junction left unmatched. The CDR3 spans 15 residues. CDR3 DNA: TGTGCCAGCAGCCCTCGGACAGGGGTGTCAGATACGCAGTATTTT. Its protein product is CASSPRTGVSDTQYF.

The CDR3 region is CASSAADRGMNQPQHF. The CDR3 DNA is TGTGCCAGCAGTGCCGCGGACAGGGGAATGAATCAGCCCCAGCATTTT. This chain connects TRBV6-1 to TRBJ1-5, with 9 bases identical to TRBD1. V lost 4 bases to trimming and J lost 4 bases; unmatched junction nucleotides: 8. Germline assignment: CDR1 MNHNS and CDR2 SASEGT. This CDR3 comprises 16 residues.

The genes are TRBV27 and TRBJ2-1, with TRBD1 matching 9 bases. The germline CDR1 and CDR2 sequences are MNHEY and SMNVEV (reference sequence). The CDR3 runs 16 residues. The junction had 13 bases not matched to a gene; V was cut back by 3 bases and J by 10 bases. CDR3 nucleotides: TGTGCCAGCAGTTTGGGACAGGGTTGGGGCCAATGGGAGCAGTTCTTC. Translating gives CASSLGQGWGQWEQFF.

The chain recombines TRBV6-5 with TRBJ1-1; tentative D call: TRBD1 (5 bases). Germline V lookup: CDR1 MNHEY, CDR2 SVGAGI. V was pared by 4 bases and J by 7 bases, with 16 bases between. This CDR3 is built from 14 residues. CDR3 sequence reads: CASSWSPGRGEAFF. CDR3 DNA sequence: TGTGCCAGCAGTTGGTCCCCTGGGAGGGGTGAAGCTTTCTTT.

The CDR3 spells CASTRAAGPGNTEAFF. The DNA of the CDR3 is TGTGCCAGCACAAGAGCCGCAGGTCCAGGGAACACTGAAGCTTTCTTT. The genes are TRBV9 and TRBJ1-1; D is undetermined. Trimming pared 6 bases from V and 1 base from J, leaving 19 bases between. This CDR3 has 16 residues. Germline V gene lookup returns CDR1 SGDLS and CDR2 YYNGEE.

The V gene is TRBV6-1, the J gene TRBJ1-3; D remains ambiguous. Trimming left V 4 bases short and J 2 bases short, with 6 bases between. The length of the CDR3 is 13 residues. CDR1 is MNHNS, CDR2 SASEGT, per germline. The chain's CDR3 is CASSVAAGNTIYF. The CDR3 coding sequence is TGTGCCAGCAGTGTCGCCGCTGGAAACACCATATATTTT.

Only a few counts were recorded for this clone. The V call is TRBV11-2, the J call TRBJ1-5, with 8 positions matching TRBD1. This CDR3 has 14 amino acids. V was pared by 1 base and J by 7 bases, with 3 bases of the junction left unmatched. Germline CDR1 SGHAT, CDR2 FQNNGV. CDR3 sequence: CASSLVPGGQPQHF. CDR3 sequence (DNA): TGTGCCAGCAGCTTAGTCCCAGGGGGCCAGCCCCAGCATTTT.

The chain employs TRBV6-1 and TRBJ1-5; D is undetermined. The CDR3 runs 13 residues. Between the trimmed V and J ends, which lost 7 bases and 4 bases, there was a span of 11 bases. Germline-derived CDR1 and CDR2 are MNHNS and SASEGT. This CDR3 reads CASIEAGNQPQHF. DNA of the CDR3: TGTGCCAGCATCGAGGCGGGTAATCAGCCCCAGCATTTT.

V is TRBV19 and J is TRBJ1-1; 8 nucleotides match TRBD1. Germline values: CDR1 LNHDA, CDR2 SQIVND (reference sequence). With V trimmed by 3 bases and J by 5 bases, 8 bases remained unmatched. CDR3 length equals 15 residues. This CDR3 reads CASSIGHTGGTEAFF. The CDR3 DNA sequence: TGTGCCAGTAGTATTGGACATACAGGGGGTACTGAAGCTTTCTTT. The whole variable domain, filled in from reference TRBV19 and TRBJ1-1, reads DGGITQSPKYLFRKEGQNVTLSCEQNLNHDAMYWYRQDPGQGLRLIYYSQIVNDFQKGDIAEGYSVSREKKESFPLTVTSAQKNPTAFYLCASSIGHTGGTEAFFGQGTRLTVV.

This rearrangement joins TRBV5-1 to TRBJ2-3; D is perhaps TRBD2 (5 bases). Germline CDR1 reads SGHRS; CDR2 reads YFSETQ. The CDR3 has 13 residues. Trimming shortened V by 7 bases and J by 4 bases, and 13 bases separated the two germline ends. This chain's CDR3 is CASSFPEADTQYF. CDR3 sequence (DNA): TGCGCCAGCTCGTTCCCGGAGGCAGATACGCAGTATTTT.

J is TRBJ2-5 and V is TRBV5-1; D not resolved. Germline V gene data show CDR1 as SGHRS and CDR2 as YFSETQ. V lost 2 bases and J lost 0, with 11 bases in between. The CDR3 runs to 15 residues. The CDR3 DNA sequence: TGCGCCAGCAGCTTACAGTCCCCTTACCAAGAGACCCAGTACTTC. Its protein product is CASSLQSPYQETQYF.

The chain joins TRBV10-3 to TRBJ2-7; the match to TRBD1 covers 7 bases. Per germline, CDR1 ENHRY and CDR2 SYGVKD. The V and J ends lost 0 bases and 4 bases, in that order; junction bases with no gene match: 6. The CDR3 is made up of 15 amino acids. CDR3 nucleotide sequence: TGTGCCATCAGTGAGTCTCCAGGGACAGTGTACGAGCAGTACTTC. Its protein product is CAISESPGTVYEQYF.

The chain recombines TRBV5-1 with TRBJ2-1; 8 bases fit TRBD2. Germline V gene data show CDR1 as SGHRS and CDR2 as YFSETQ. The CDR3 is 16 residues long. After removal of 2 bases from V and 0 bases from J, the junction contained 4 bases not matched to a gene. The CDR3 region is CASSFGRGGSYNEQFF. CDR3 DNA: TGCGCCAGCAGCTTCGGTCGGGGGGGCTCCTACAATGAGCAGTTCTTC.

The chain employs TRBV11-2 and TRBJ2-3; D may be TRBD1 (6 bases). In germline, CDR1 is SGHAT, CDR2 FQNNGV. The length of the CDR3 is 17 residues. V lost 1 base and J 0 bases, leaving 14 bases between the germline ends. The CDR3 DNA is TGTGCCAGCAGCTTAGCATTCGGTCAGGGGAGCACAGATACGCAGTATTTT. This codes for CASSLAFGQGSTDTQYF.

This sequence joins TRBV7-9 and TRBJ2-7, with D possibly TRBD2 on 5 matching bases. The CDR3 totals 15 residues. Trimming cost V 0 bases and J 5 bases, with 14 bases left between them. The V gene's germline CDR1 is SEHNR and CDR2 FQNEAQ (reference sequence). The CDR3 DNA sequence: TGTGCCAGCAGCTTAGCCCATGAGGGTGGTGACGAGCAGTACTTC. This gives the protein CASSLAHEGGDEQYF.

This clone was recorded once. This chain uses TRBV13 with TRBJ1-1, with 8 nucleotides matching TRBD1. Germline V gene data show CDR1 as PRHDT and CDR2 as FYEKMQ (reference sequence). The ends lost 4 bases at V and 6 bases at J; junction bases unmatched: 10. This CDR3 has 15 residues. Here the CDR3 DNA reads TGTGCCAGCAGCTCGGCGAGGACAGGGTCGCCTGAAGCTTTCTTT. Translated, it gives CASSSARTGSPEAFF.